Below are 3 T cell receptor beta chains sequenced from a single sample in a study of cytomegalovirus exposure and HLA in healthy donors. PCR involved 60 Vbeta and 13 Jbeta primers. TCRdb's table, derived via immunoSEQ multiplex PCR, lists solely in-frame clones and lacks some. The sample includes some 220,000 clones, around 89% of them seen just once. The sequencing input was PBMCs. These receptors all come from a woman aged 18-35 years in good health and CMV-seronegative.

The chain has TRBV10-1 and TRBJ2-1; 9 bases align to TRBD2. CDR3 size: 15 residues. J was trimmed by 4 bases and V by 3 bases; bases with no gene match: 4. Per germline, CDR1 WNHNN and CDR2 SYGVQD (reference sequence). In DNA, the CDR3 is TGCGCCAGCAGTGATAGCGGGAGTAGATACAATGAGCAGTTCTTC. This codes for CASSDSGSRYNEQFF.

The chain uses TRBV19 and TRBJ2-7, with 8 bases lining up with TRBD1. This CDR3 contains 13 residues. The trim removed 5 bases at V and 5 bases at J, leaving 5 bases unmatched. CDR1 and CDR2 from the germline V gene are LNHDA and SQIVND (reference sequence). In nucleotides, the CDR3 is TGTGCCAGTAGTCCGCGGACAGGGAACGAGCAGTACTTC. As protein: CASSPRTGNEQYF. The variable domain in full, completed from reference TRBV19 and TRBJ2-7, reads DGGITQSPKYLFRKEGQNVTLSCEQNLNHDAMYWYRQDPGQGLRLIYYSQIVNDFQKGDIAEGYSVSREKKESFPLTVTSAQKNPTAFYLCASSPRTGNEQYFGPGTRLTVT.

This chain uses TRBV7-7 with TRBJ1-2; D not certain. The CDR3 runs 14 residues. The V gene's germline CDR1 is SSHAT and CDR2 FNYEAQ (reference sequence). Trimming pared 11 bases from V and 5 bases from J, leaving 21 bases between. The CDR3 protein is CAHTLGEGFYGYTF. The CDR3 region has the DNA TGTGCCCATACACTCGGGGAGGGCTTTTATGGCTACACCTTC.